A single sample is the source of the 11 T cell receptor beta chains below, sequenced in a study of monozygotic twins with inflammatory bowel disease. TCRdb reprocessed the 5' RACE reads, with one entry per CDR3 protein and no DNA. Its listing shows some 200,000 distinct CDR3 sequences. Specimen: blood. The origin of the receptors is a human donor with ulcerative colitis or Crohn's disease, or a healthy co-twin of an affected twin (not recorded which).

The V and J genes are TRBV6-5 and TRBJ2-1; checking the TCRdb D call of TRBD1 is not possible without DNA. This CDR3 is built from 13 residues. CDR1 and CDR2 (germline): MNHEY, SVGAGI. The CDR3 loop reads CASRRGQGNEQFF.

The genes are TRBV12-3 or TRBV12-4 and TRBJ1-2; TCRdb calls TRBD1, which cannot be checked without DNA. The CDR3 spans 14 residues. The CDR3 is CASTPGQGAEGYTF.

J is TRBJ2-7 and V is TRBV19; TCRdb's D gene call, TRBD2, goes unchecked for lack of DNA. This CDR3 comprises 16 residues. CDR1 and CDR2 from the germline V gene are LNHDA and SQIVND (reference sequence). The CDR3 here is CASSPQRAGLSYEQYF.

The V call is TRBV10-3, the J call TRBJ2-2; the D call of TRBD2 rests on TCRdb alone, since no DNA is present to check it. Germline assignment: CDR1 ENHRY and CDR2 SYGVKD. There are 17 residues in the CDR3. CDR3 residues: CAISVGETSAYTGELFF.

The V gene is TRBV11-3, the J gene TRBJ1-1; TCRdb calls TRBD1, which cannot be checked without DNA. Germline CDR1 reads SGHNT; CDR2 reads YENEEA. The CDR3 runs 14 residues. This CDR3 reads CASSSYDSPTEAFF.

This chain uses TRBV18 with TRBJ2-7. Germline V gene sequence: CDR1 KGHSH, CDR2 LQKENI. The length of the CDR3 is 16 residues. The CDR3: CASSPPLQSFSYEQYF.

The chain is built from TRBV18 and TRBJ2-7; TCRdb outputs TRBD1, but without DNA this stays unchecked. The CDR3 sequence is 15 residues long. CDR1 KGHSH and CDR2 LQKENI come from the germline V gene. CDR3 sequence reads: CASSPPPATTYEQYF.

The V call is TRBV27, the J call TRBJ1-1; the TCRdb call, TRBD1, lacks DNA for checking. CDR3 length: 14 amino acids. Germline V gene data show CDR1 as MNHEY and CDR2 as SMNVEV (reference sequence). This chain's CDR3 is CASSLRGQNTEAFF.

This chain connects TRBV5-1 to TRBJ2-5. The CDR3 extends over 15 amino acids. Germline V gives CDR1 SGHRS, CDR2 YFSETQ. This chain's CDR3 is CASSLALTPRETQYF.

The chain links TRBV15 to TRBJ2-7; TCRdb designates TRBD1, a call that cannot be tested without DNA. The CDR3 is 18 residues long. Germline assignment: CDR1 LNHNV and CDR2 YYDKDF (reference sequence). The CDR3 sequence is CATSRDRVAGTASYEQYF. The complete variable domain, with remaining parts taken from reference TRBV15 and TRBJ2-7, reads DAMVIQNPRYQVTQFGKPVTLSCSQTLNHNVMYWYQQKSSQAPKLLFHYYDKDFNNEADTPDNFQSRRPNTSFCFLDIRSPGLGDTAMYLCATSRDRVAGTASYEQYFGPGTRLTVT.

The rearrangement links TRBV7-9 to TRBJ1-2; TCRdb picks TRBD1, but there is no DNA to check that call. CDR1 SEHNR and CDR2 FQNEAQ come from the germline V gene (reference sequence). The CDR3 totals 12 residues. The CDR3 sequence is CASSLGDTGYTF.